The rows below give T cell receptor beta chains drawn from one sample of a study of blood T cell repertoires in COVID-19. Assay: immunoSEQ multiplex PCR; the TCRdb copy retains only in-frame clones and omits some. This sample has about 300,000 clones; roughly 86% occur once, and the top ten carry around 1.9%. What was sequenced was peripheral blood. The receptors stem from a woman in her 30s with COVID-19, enrolled during active disease. Both conserved end residues are part of each CDR3. D genes are given only for firm matches. The size of a clone is reported for some rows only, either as once, few or many, or as a class for expanded clones.

>TRBV18|-|-|TRBJ1-1
TGTGCCAGTCAAAGGGAGACTGAAGCTTTCTTT
CASQRETEAFF
>TRBV6-5|TRBD2|-|TRBJ2-3
TGTGCCAGCGGGACTACACGGGGCACAGATACGCAGTATTTT
CASGTTRGTDTQYF
>TRBV9|TRBD1|-|TRBJ2-2
TGTGCCAGCAGCGCCCGGACAGGGAACCCCGGGGAGCTGTTTTTT
CASSARTGNPGELFF
>TRBV6-2/TRBV6-3|-|once|TRBJ1-5
TGTGCCAGCAGTTACGGGTCAGGGTATCAGCCCCAGCATTTT
CASSYGSGYQPQHF
>TRBV6-4|TRBD1|-|TRBJ1-3
TGTGCCAGCAGTGACTCGAAGGGACAGGTTGGAAACACCATATATTTT
CASSDSKGQVGNTIYF
>TRBV7-3|-|-|TRBJ2-3
TGTGCCAGCAGCTTAGGGTCCGGTCCGGGGGAGTATACGCAGTATTTT
CASSLGSGPGEYTQYF
>TRBV10-2|TRBD1|-|TRBJ1-4
TGCGCCAGCAGTCTGTCGGCAGGGGGAAAACTGTTTTTT
CASSLSAGGKLFF
>TRBV2|TRBD1|-|TRBJ2-1
TGTGCCATAATGACAGGGGAATCCAACAATGAGCAGTTCTTC
CAIMTGESNNEQFF
>TRBV3-1/TRBV3-2|TRBD1|-|TRBJ1-1
TGTGCCAGCAGCCTCCGGACAGGGATGGGTCGGGGGAACACTGAAGCTTTCTTT
CASSLRTGMGRGNTEAFF
>TRBV2|TRBD1|-|TRBJ2-6
TGTGCCAGCAGTGAGAGGACAGGGTACTCTGGGGCCAACGTCCTGACTTTC
CASSERTGYSGANVLTF
>TRBV5-6|-|-|TRBJ1-5
TGTGCCAGCAGCCCTGGCCCGCTGCACAATCAGCCCCAGCATTTT
CASSPGPLHNQPQHF
>TRBV28|-|-|TRBJ1-5
TGTGCCAGCAGCCTCAATCAGGGGCCCCAGCATTTT
CASSLNQGPQHF
>TRBV7-2|TRBD2|-|TRBJ2-5
TGTGCCAGCAGCTTAGCCCGGGGGGGCAGCGAGACCCAGTACTTC
CASSLARGGSETQYF
>TRBV9|-|once|TRBJ1-2
TGTGCCAGCAGCGTAGACAGGGTTGGTGGCTACACCTTC
CASSVDRVGGYTF
>TRBV9|-|-|TRBJ2-3
TGTGCCAGCAGCGGATTTGGACAGCTTAGCACAGATACGCAGTATTTT
CASSGFGQLSTDTQYF
>TRBV4-1|TRBD1|-|TRBJ2-3
TGCGCCAGCAGCCAAGATTCGACAGGGAGCACAGATACGCAGTATTTT
CASSQDSTGSTDTQYF
>TRBV6-2/TRBV6-3|-|-|TRBJ1-1
TGTGCCAGCAGTTACACGGGTGTCGTGAACACTGAAGCTTTCTTT
CASSYTGVVNTEAFF
>TRBV6-5|-|once|TRBJ1-4
TGTGCCAGCAGTTACTCGGGGGGTGAAAAACTGTTTTTT
CASSYSGGEKLFF
>TRBV5-1|-|-|TRBJ2-5
TGCGCCAGCAGCTTGTTTTCCGAAGAGACCCAGTACTTC
CASSLFSEETQYF
>TRBV11-2|TRBD1|-|TRBJ1-1
TGTGCCAGCAGCCCTGGGACAGGGCCTTTGAACACTGAAGCTTTCTTT
CASSPGTGPLNTEAFF
>TRBV2|-|few|TRBJ2-3
TGTGCCAGCCTCCGGCGGGGGCACACAGATACGCAGTATTTT
CASLRRGHTDTQYF
>TRBV18|TRBD1|-|TRBJ2-1
TGTGCCAGCTCAGACAGGGTCAATGAGCAGTTCTTC
CASSDRVNEQFF
>TRBV2|-|-|TRBJ1-5
TGTGCCAGCAGTGGAGGGCTTAGCAATCAGCCCCAGCATTTT
CASSGGLSNQPQHF
>TRBV5-6|-|-|TRBJ1-2
TGTGCCAGCAGCATAAGGGGGTACAGAGCTAACTATGGCTACACCTTC
CASSIRGYRANYGYTF
>TRBV15|-|-|TRBJ1-5
TGTGCCACCAGCAGAGAAGGGGTTGATGGGAATCAGCCCCAGCATTTT
CATSREGVDGNQPQHF
>TRBV2|TRBD1|once|TRBJ2-6
TGTGCCGTACGGAGGGACAGGGGGAGGTTGGCTGGGGCCAACGTCCTGACTTTC
CAVRRDRGRLAGANVLTF
>TRBV6-5|-|-|TRBJ2-5
TGTGCCAGCAGCCGGACACTTTGGGAGACCCAGTACTTC
CASSRTLWETQYF
>TRBV7-9|-|-|TRBJ1-1
TGTGCCAGCAGCTTATCACAGATGGACACTGAAGCTTTCTTT
CASSLSQMDTEAFF
>TRBV18|TRBD1|-|TRBJ1-2
TGTGCCAGCTCACACTCAGGGGGCGAAGGCTACACCTTC
CASSHSGGEGYTF
>TRBV19|TRBD1|-|TRBJ1-3
TGTGCCAGTACCCTCGGACAGGGGTTAAACACCATATATTTT
CASTLGQGLNTIYF
>TRBV5-1|-|-|TRBJ2-2
TGCGCCAGCAGCTTGCAGGTCGCGAACACCGGGGAGCTGTTTTTT
CASSLQVANTGELFF
>TRBV9|TRBD1|-|TRBJ1-2
TGTGCCAGCAGCTCCCGGACAGGGGATAACTATGGCTACACCTTC
CASSSRTGDNYGYTF
>TRBV4-3|-|few|TRBJ2-7
TGCGCCAGCAGCCAAGGGTGGGGGGGCCCCAGCTCCTACGAGCAGTACTTC
CASSQGWGGPSSYEQYF
>TRBV5-1|TRBD1|-|TRBJ2-7
TGCGCCAGCAGCGCAGGACAGGGTTACGAGCAGTACTTC
CASSAGQGYEQYF
>TRBV6-1|-|-|TRBJ2-6
TGTGCCAGCAGTGAACAGGCGGGATCTGGGGCCAACGTCCTGACTTTC
CASSEQAGSGANVLTF
>TRBV6-6|-|-|TRBJ2-1
TGTGCCAGCAGTTACGGTGGGCAGACCTTCTACAATGAGCAGTTCTTC
CASSYGGQTFYNEQFF
>TRBV7-2|TRBD2|-|TRBJ2-1
TGTGCCAGCAGCTTAATCAGCGGGGGCTACAATGAGCAGTTCTTC
CASSLISGGYNEQFF
>TRBV6-5|TRBD1|-|TRBJ1-2
TGTGCCAGCAGGATATCCGGACAGGGGATCTATGGCTACACCTTC
CASRISGQGIYGYTF
>TRBV2|TRBD1|-|TRBJ1-1
TGTGCCAGCAGGGCGACCATCGACAGGGGGCTCACTGTTGCTGAAGCTTTCTTT
CASRATIDRGLTVAEAFF
>TRBV5-1|-|-|TRBJ1-5
TGCGCCAGCAGAAAAGATCCGGTTAGCAATCAGCCCCAGCATTTT
CASRKDPVSNQPQHF
>TRBV19|TRBD2|-|TRBJ2-5
TGTGCCAGTAGTCCTCGACTAGCGGGGCAACAAGAGACCCAGTACTTC
CASSPRLAGQQETQYF
>TRBV7-6|TRBD1|-|TRBJ2-1
TGTGCCAGCAGCTCACCCGGACAGGGACAGGAGAGGAATGAGCAGTTCTTC
CASSSPGQGQERNEQFF
>TRBV15|-|once|TRBJ1-2
TGTGCCACCTGGGAGGCCGCTTATGGCTACACCTTC
CATWEAAYGYTF
>TRBV19|TRBD1|many|TRBJ1-1
TGTGCCAGTAGAAGACAGGGGGCCATGAACACTGAAGCTTTCTTT
CASRRQGAMNTEAFF
>TRBV3-1/TRBV3-2|-|once|TRBJ2-4
TGTGCCAGCAGCCATAATCCGAGATCAGGTTCCAAAAACATTCAGTACTTC
CASSHNPRSGSKNIQYF
>TRBV2|-|-|TRBJ2-7
TGTGCCAGCAGTGAAATGGCAGGGTTTACCTACGAGCAGTACTTC
CASSEMAGFTYEQYF
>TRBV27|TRBD2|-|TRBJ2-3
TGTGCCAGCACGGACTCTAGCGGGGGGTTCACAGATACGCAGTATTTT
CASTDSSGGFTDTQYF
>TRBV9|TRBD2|-|TRBJ2-5
TGTGCCAGCAGCCCACGACTAGCGGGGGGTAAAGAGACCCAGTACTTC
CASSPRLAGGKETQYF
>TRBV7-2|-|-|TRBJ1-4
TGTGCCAGCAGCTTAGGCAGGGGAACTAATGAAAAACTGTTTTTT
CASSLGRGTNEKLFF
>TRBV10-2|TRBD1|-|TRBJ1-1
TGCGCCAGCAGTGGACAGGGGAACACTGAAGCTTTCTTT
CASSGQGNTEAFF
>TRBV5-1|-|-|TRBJ2-1
TGCGCCAGCAGCTTGGCTTCGGGGGGCCACGCTACTAATGAGCAGTTCTTC
CASSLASGGHATNEQFF
>TRBV24-1|TRBD1|-|TRBJ1-1
TGTGCCACCAGTGCACCGGGACAGGGGTTAGGTGAAGCTTTCTTT
CATSAPGQGLGEAFF
>TRBV28|-|-|TRBJ2-2
TGTGCCAGCAGTGACAGGATTTCAAACACCGGGGAGCTGTTTTTT
CASSDRISNTGELFF
>TRBV10-3|TRBD1|-|TRBJ2-1
TGTGCCACCACAGGGGAAGGATTCAATGAGCAGTTCTTC
CATTGEGFNEQFF
>TRBV28|-|-|TRBJ1-5
TGTGCCAGCAGTCCATCCACCACCAGGTCGAGTCAGCCCCAGCATTTT
CASSPSTTRSSQPQHF